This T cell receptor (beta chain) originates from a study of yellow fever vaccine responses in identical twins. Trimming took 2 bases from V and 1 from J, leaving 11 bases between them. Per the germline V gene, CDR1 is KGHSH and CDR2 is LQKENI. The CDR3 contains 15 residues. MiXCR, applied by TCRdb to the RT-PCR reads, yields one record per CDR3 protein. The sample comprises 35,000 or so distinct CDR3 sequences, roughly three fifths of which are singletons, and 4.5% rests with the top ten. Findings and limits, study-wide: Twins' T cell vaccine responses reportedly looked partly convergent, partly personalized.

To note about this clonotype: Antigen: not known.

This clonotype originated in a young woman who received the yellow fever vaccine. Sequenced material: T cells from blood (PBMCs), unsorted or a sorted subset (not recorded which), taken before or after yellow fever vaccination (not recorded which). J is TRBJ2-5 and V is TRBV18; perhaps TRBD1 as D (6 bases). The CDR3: CASSPIPTGQETQYF. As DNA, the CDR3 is TGTGCCAGCTCACCAATACCGACAGGCCAAGAGACCCAGTACTTC.